This T cell receptor (beta chain) was documented in a study of beta chain features in type 1 diabetes. General study points: TCRB repertoires of naive, central memory and Treg cells appeared more similar among patients than among healthy donors. More deletions and fewer insertions at VDJ junctions were found in patients with type 1 diabetes. TCRB CDR3 length was moderately but significantly reduced in all four CD4+ subsets of Type 1 diabetes patients. cDNA-based reads could over-represent cells with high TCR expression.

Of the isolated RNA, all was reverse transcribed, and so the sequenced material was expressed TCRB transcripts. TCRdb keeps only in-frame clones here, not all; method: immunoSEQ multiplex PCR. This table holds 300,000 to 400,000 clones, 13% found once. With V trimmed by 7 bases and J by 6 bases, 8 bases remained unmatched. This CDR3 contains 13 residues. Germline V lookup: CDR1 MDHEN, CDR2 SYDVKM. Remarks on this clone: Its antigen is undetermined.

The receptor was isolated from a woman aged 18 to 35 with type 1 diabetes. The sample consisted of naive CD4+ T cells from blood. The chain has TRBV28 and TRBJ1-1; 7 nucleotides align to TRBD1. CDR3 coding DNA: TGTGCCAGCACCCGACAGGGTCGCGCTGAAGCTTTCTTT. This sequence encodes CASTRQGRAEAFF.